This TCR beta chain was obtained from a study of blood T cell repertoires in COVID-19. Germline V gives CDR1 SGDLS, CDR2 YYNGEE. The CDR3 is 16 amino acids. The ends were cut back, 0 bases at V and 0 bases at J, with 10 bases in the middle. Produced via immunoSEQ multiplex PCR; TCRdb's table is partial and in-frame only. The sample includes about 190,000 clones, over 80% of them seen just once. The chain links TRBV9 to TRBJ1-3; perhaps TRBD1 as D (5 bases). Sequences were obtained from peripheral blood. The sequence was collected from a middle-aged woman with acute or convalescent COVID-19. The CDR3 sequence: CASSVGTGLSGNTIYF. The CDR3 DNA is TGTGCCAGCAGCGTAGGAACAGGTCTCTCTGGAAACACCATATATTTT.